This T cell receptor beta chain stems from a study of CD8+CD57+ T cells in acquired aplastic anemia. The authors sequenced patients whose flow cytometry had shown CD8+CD57+ cell expansion. Genomic DNA acted as the template from which TCR beta VDJ combination and CDR3 sequence profiling were carried out. TCRdb processed the reads anew with MiXCR; each CDR3 protein has one entry. The sample includes approximately 170,000 distinct CDR3 sequences, around 47% seen only once; the top ten take roughly 3.5%. This TCR derives from a human donor with aplastic anemia. Sequencing was done on a sample of sorted CD4+, CD8+, or CD8+CD57+ T cells (not recorded which) from PBMCs.

Here the CDR3 reads CASSLQGADSPLHF. DNA for the CDR3: TGTGCCAGCAGCTTACAGGGGGCTGATTCACCCCTCCACTTT. V gene TRBV7-2 combines with J gene TRBJ1-6, with 8 bases identical to TRBD1. This CDR3 is 14 amino acids long. Germline-derived CDR1 and CDR2 are SGHTA and FQGNSA. Trimming removed 2 bases from V and 8 bases from J; junction bases left unmatched: 2.